This T cell receptor beta chain was identified during a study of blood T cells in healthy people across ages. Study results and caveats: A roughly linear fall in TCR beta diversity per million T cells was seen with increasing age.

Notes on this clonotype: Its antigen is still unknown.

A J-beta primer mix and a sample-barcoded 5' primer were used in a second PCR of about 6 to 12 cycles. TCRdb reprocessed the 5' RACE reads with MiXCR, giving one entry per CDR3 protein. This sample has 1.5 million or so distinct CDR3 sequences, with roughly two fifths found just once. Germline lookup yields CDR1 SGHDN and CDR2 FVKESK. The CDR3 totals 16 residues. The trim removed 7 bases at V and 3 bases at J, leaving 10 bases unmatched. The sequence came from a woman aged 18-29 years in good health. Sequences were obtained from blood. The chain couples TRBV14 to TRBJ2-4; 9 bases match TRBD1. The CDR3 is CASNQRTGVDKNIQYF. The DNA of the CDR3 is TGTGCCAGCAACCAGAGGACAGGGGTGGACAAAAACATTCAGTACTTC. The whole variable domain, remainder taken from reference TRBV14 and TRBJ2-4, is EAGVTQFPSHSVIEKGQTVTLRCDPISGHDNLYWYRRVMGKEIKFLLHFVKESKQDESGMPNNRFLAERTGGTYSTLKVQPAELEDSGVYFCASNQRTGVDKNIQYFGAGTRLSVL.